The 9 T cell receptor beta chains listed next were all sequenced from one sample in a study of T cells after yellow fever vaccination. TCRdb reprocessed the 5' RACE reads via MiXCR and lists one record per CDR3 protein. The profile shows a few hundred thousand distinct CDR3 sequences, around 4% of them singletons. This sample comprised PBMCs, obtained on the day of the yellow fever booster vaccination. These receptors came from a young man who received the YFV17D yellow fever vaccine.

This clonotype was counted between two and nine times. The J gene is TRBJ2-5, the V gene TRBV15; unclear D gene. The germline V gene encodes CDR1 LNHNV and CDR2 YYDKDF (reference sequence). This CDR3 region has 13 residues. The ends were cut back, 3 bases at V and 1 base at J, with 6 bases in the middle. CDR3 coding DNA: TGTGCCACCAGCAGGGCGTTCCAAGAGACCCAGTACTTC. This sequence encodes CATSRAFQETQYF.

The chain's CDR3 is CASSFQGLTGELFF. The CDR3 coding sequence is TGTGCCAGCAGCTTCCAGGGGCTCACCGGGGAGCTGTTTTTT. The V gene is TRBV5-6, the J gene TRBJ2-2; a possible D gene is TRBD1 (6 bases). The CDR3 has 14 amino acids. The V and J ends lost 2 bases and 4 bases respectively, with 9 bases between them. Germline CDR1 and CDR2: SGHDT and YYEEEE.

This clonotype was detected many times. The rearrangement joins TRBV7-2 to TRBJ2-7; 9 bases fit TRBD1. V was pared by 2 bases and J by 4 bases, with 6 bases of the junction left unmatched. CDR3 length: 15 residues. Germline values: CDR1 SGHTA, CDR2 FQGNSA. The CDR3 loop reads CASSLTGGSGYEQYF. Here the CDR3 DNA reads TGTGCCAGCAGCTTAACAGGGGGCAGTGGATACGAGCAGTACTTC.

The DNA of the CDR3 is TGTGCCAGCAGTTTAAGCCAGGGGGGTCGCAACGAGCAGTACTTC. Encoded protein: CASSLSQGGRNEQYF. The V and J genes are TRBV12-3 or TRBV12-4 and TRBJ2-7; a possible D gene is TRBD1 (7 bases). The V end was cut by 2 bases, the J end by 5 bases, with 16 bases between. This CDR3 contains 15 residues.

This clonotype was observed a few times. The genes are TRBV7-9 and TRBJ2-1; TRBD1 matches 9 bases. Trimming at V came to 5 bases and at J to 12 bases, leaving 26 bases not matched to a gene. The germline V gene encodes CDR1 SEHNR and CDR2 FQNEAQ (reference sequence). The CDR3 length is 19 residues. The CDR3 nucleotides are TGTGCCAGCAGCCGGACAGGGGATACTCGCGGCGGATCGTTTGTGGGGCAGTTCTTC. It encodes CASSRTGDTRGGSFVGQFF.

In its sample, this clonotype was seen a few times. The rearrangement joins TRBV5-1 to TRBJ2-2; no definite D call. This CDR3 region has 15 residues. Trimming stripped 5 bases from V and 5 bases from J, with 16 bases between. Germline V lookup: CDR1 SGHRS, CDR2 YFSETQ. As DNA, the CDR3 is TGCGCCAGCAGAGAGTACTCCCTGGGAACCGGGGAGCTGTTTTTT. This sequence encodes CASREYSLGTGELFF.

The chain uses TRBV30 and TRBJ1-5; D remains unclear. Germline-derived CDR1 and CDR2 are GTSNPN and SVGIG (reference sequence). The V and J ends lost 3 bases and 4 bases respectively, with 13 bases between them. The CDR3 extends over 14 amino acids. The CDR3 spells CAWRRNGQNQPQHF. The CDR3 DNA follows: TGTGCCTGGAGAAGGAACGGGCAGAATCAGCCCCAGCATTTT.

This clonotype occurred a few times. V gene TRBV21-1 combines with J gene TRBJ2-1. TRBV21-1 is tagged as a pseudogene. The CDR3 is 15 amino acids. CDR3 protein: CASSKQPSSYNEQFF. The CDR3 bases are TGTGCCAGCAGCAAACAGCCGAGCTCCTACAATGAGCAGTTCTTC.

Comment on this clonotype: One end of the junction fails to match germline, which may point to a read error. The chain uses TRBV7-8 and TRBJ2-7, with TRBD2 identical over 11 bases. This CDR3 region has 15 residues. Per germline, CDR1 SGHVS and CDR2 FQNEAQ. CDR3 sequence: CASSLAGGGSNEQYF. DNA of the CDR3: TGTGCCAGCAGCCTAGCGGGGGGTGGGTCGAACGAGCAGTACTTC.